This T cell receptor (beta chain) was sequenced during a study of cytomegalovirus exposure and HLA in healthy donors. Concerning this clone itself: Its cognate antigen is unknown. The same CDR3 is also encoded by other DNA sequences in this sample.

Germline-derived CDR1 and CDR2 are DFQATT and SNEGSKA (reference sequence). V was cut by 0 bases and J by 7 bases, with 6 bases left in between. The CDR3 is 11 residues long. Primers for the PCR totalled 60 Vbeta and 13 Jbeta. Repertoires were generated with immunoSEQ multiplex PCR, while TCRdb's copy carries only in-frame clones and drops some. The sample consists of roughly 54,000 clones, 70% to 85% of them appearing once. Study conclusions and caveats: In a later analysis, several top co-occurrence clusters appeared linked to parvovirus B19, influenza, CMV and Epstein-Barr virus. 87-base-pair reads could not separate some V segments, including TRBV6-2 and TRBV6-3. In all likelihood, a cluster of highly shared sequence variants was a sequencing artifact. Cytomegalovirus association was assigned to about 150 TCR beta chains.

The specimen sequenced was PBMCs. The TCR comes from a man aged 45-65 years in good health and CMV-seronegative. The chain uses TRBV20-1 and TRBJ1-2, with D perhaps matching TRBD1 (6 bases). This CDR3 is CSAREGAGYTF. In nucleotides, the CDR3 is TGCAGTGCTAGAGAGGGGGCTGGCTACACCTTC.